The 10 T cell receptor beta chains below come from one sample, sequenced in a study of T cell responses to AZD1222 COVID-19 vaccine. Clones were read by immunoSEQ multiplex PCR, and TCRdb kept only the in-frame ones, dropping some. Here the sample spans tens of thousands of clones, around three quarters being singletons. The material sequenced was peripheral blood, taken 28 days after the second AZD1222 dose. The receptors come from an adult who received the AZD1222 COVID-19 vaccine.

The V and J genes are TRBV2 and TRBJ1-1; D call uncertain. The length of the CDR3 is 14 residues. CDR1 is SNHLY and CDR2 is FYNNEI in the germline V gene. V lost 7 bases to trimming and J lost 1 base, with 13 bases between them. The CDR3 nucleotides are TGTGCCAGCAATCCTAGGGCCGGGAACACTGAAGCTTTCTTT. Its protein is CASNPRAGNTEAFF. Drawing the rest from reference TRBV2 and TRBJ1-1, the complete variable domain is EPEVTQTPSHQVTQMGQEVILRCVPISNHLYFYWYRQILGQKVEFLVSFYNNEISEKSEIFDDQFSVERPDGSNFTLKIRSTKLEDSAMYFCASNPRAGNTEAFFGQGTRLTVV.

V and J are TRBV29-1 and TRBJ2-2; D perhaps matches TRBD2 (6 bases). Germline values: CDR1 SQVTM, CDR2 ANQGSEA. The CDR3 has 13 amino acids. With 5 bases removed from V and 8 bases from J, the gap between germline ends came to 15 bases. The CDR3 nucleotides are TGCAGCGTTCCGGGAGTAGCTGAGGGGGAGCTGTTTTTT. This codes for CSVPGVAEGELFF.

The rearrangement joins TRBV27 to TRBJ2-3, with D uncertain. The CDR3 totals 14 residues. The V end lost 2 bases, the J end lost 14 bases, and 20 bases lay between the germline ends. Per the germline V gene, CDR1 is MNHEY and CDR2 is SMNVEV (reference sequence). The CDR3 reads CASSLVDHNSRVYF. The CDR3 DNA reads as TGTGCCAGCAGTTTAGTGGACCACAATAGCCGGGTGTATTTT.

The sample holds a few counts of this clone. The V gene is TRBV7-9, the J gene TRBJ1-6; D is unclear. The length of the CDR3 is 14 residues. The V gene's germline CDR1 is SEHNR and CDR2 FQNEAQ (reference sequence). The germline V and J ends were trimmed by 5 bases and 1 base, with 6 bases remaining between them. CDR3 nucleotides: TGTGCCAGCAGCCCCGGGTCCTATAATTCACCCCTCCACTTT. Its translation: CASSPGSYNSPLHF.

J is TRBJ2-2 and V is TRBV3-1 (or the pseudogene TRBV3-2); TRBD1 matches 8 bases. This CDR3 contains 14 residues. Germline V gene lookup returns CDR1 LGHDT and CDR2 YNNKEL (reference sequence). The V segment lost 6 bases and the J segment 4 bases; nucleotides outside the gene matches: 4. DNA of the CDR3: TGTGCCAGCAGACAGGGGGATCTCACCGGGGAGCTGTTTTTT. Encoded protein: CASRQGDLTGELFF.

The genes are TRBV27 and TRBJ1-2; unclear D gene. The CDR3 has 13 amino acids. Germline V gene data show CDR1 as MNHEY and CDR2 as SMNVEV (reference sequence). Trimming pared 4 bases from V and 2 bases from J, leaving 8 bases between. This CDR3 reads CASSSTPNYGYTF. Written as DNA, the CDR3 is TGTGCCAGCAGTTCGACACCAAACTATGGCTACACCTTC.

The chain is built from TRBV28 and TRBJ1-2; D is unclear. The CDR3 is 12 residues long. The ends were cut back, 6 bases at V and 1 base at J, with 6 bases in the middle. Germline assignment: CDR1 MDHEN and CDR2 SYDVKM. CDR3 amino acids: CASSGRNYGYTF. Here the CDR3 DNA reads TGTGCCAGCAGCGGACGTAACTATGGCTACACCTTC.

The chain links TRBV12-3 or TRBV12-4 to TRBJ2-4, with D possibly TRBD1 on 5 matching bases. This CDR3 contains 12 residues. Trimming shortened V by 5 bases and J by 9 bases, and 11 bases separated the two germline ends. In DNA form, the CDR3 reads TGTGCCAGCAGTCAGGGATATGGCATTCAGTACTTC. It specifies CASSQGYGIQYF.

V usage is TRBV27 and J usage is TRBJ2-1, with TRBD2 identical over 8 bases. Germline V gives CDR1 MNHEY, CDR2 SMNVEV (reference sequence). Losses at the gene ends were 5 bases for V and 6 bases for J; bases not matched to a gene: 9. The CDR3 is made up of 15 amino acids. The CDR3 reads CASSPGTSDANEQFF. In DNA form, the CDR3 reads TGTGCCAGCAGTCCCGGGACTAGTGATGCCAATGAGCAGTTCTTC.

The rearrangement links TRBV2 to TRBJ2-3, with D perhaps matching TRBD1 (6 bases). The CDR3 spans 15 residues. V lost 3 bases and J 2 bases, leaving 12 bases between the germline ends. Germline CDR1 SNHLY, CDR2 FYNNEI. The CDR3 spells CASSDRGHSTDTQYF. The CDR3 bases are TGTGCCAGCAGTGATAGGGGACACTCCACAGATACGCAGTATTTT.